These 4 T cell receptor beta chains came from one sample sequenced in a study of regulatory T cells in long-lasting Graves disease (dated by TCRdb to the early 2020s). The library was prepared using multiplex PCR. Data came from an Illumina HiSeq 4000. To build TCR beta libraries, CDR3 regions were amplified by Arm-PCR using iRepertoire HTBI primers. The public reads were reprocessed in TCRdb via fastp at Q25 and MiXCR, keeping in-frame beta chains. Entries are consolidated by CDR3 protein sequence, retaining the most common genes and DNA. The sample contains approximately 440,000 distinct CDR3 sequences, around 15% of them found a single time. The top ten hold approximately 12% of the sample. In the paper's terms, the time point label means: newly diagnosed GD, antithyroid drugs for less than 3 months. For both TCR sequencing and RNA sequencing, RNA was extracted from PBMCs using TRIzol. The sample was also linked to a second study, of T cells in Graves' hyperthyroidism and ophthalmopathy.

Sequencing was performed on peripheral blood mononuclear cells (PBMCs), taken at new diagnosis, from a patient treated with antithyroid drugs. Receptors were obtained from a man aged 35 to 55 with Graves disease. Donor details come from another sample of the same person, matched by shared clones.

This clonotype was found many times. The chain employs TRBV28 and TRBJ1-5; D is ambiguous. This CDR3 spans 12 amino acids. Between the trimmed V and J ends, which lost 6 bases and 5 bases, there was a span of 8 bases. In germline, CDR1 is MDHEN, CDR2 SYDVKM. For the CDR3, the DNA is TGTGCCAGCAGCTTAGTGGATCAGCCCCAGCATTTT. Protein product: CASSLVDQPQHF.

The sample holds a few counts of this clonotype. Since no conserved phenylalanine or tryptophan closes the CDR3, a read error is the likely cause. The genes are TRBV6-1 and TRBJ2-7; TRBD2 matches 7 bases. Germline loops: CDR1 MNHNS, CDR2 SASEGT. The J segment lost 2 bases and the V segment lost 2 bases, leaving 9 bases of the junction unmatched. The CDR3 covers 16 residues. The CDR3 loop is CASSEMGGRGTYEQYL. Here the CDR3 DNA reads TGTGCCAGCAGTGAAATGGGCGGGAGAGGAACCTACGAGCAGTACCTC.

In its sample, this clonotype was seen many times. The V call is TRBV15, the J call TRBJ2-7, with D uncertain. The germline V gene has CDR1 LNHNV and CDR2 YYDKDF (reference sequence). The CDR3 contains 15 residues. V dropped 0 bases and J dropped 0 bases, with 9 bases sitting between them. CDR3 amino acids: CATSRDLTNSYEQYF. For the CDR3, the DNA is TGTGCCACCAGCAGAGATTTAACTAACTCCTACGAGCAGTACTTC.

This clonotype was observed at least ten times. The chain employs TRBV2 and TRBJ2-3; the match to TRBD2 covers 8 bases. The germline V gene encodes CDR1 SNHLY and CDR2 FYNNEI. This CDR3 comprises 17 residues. V trimming: 2 bases; J trimming: 3 bases; junction bases outside the gene matches: 10. Here the CDR3 DNA reads TGTGCCAGCAGTGAAACAAGAACGGGAGGGGGGACAGATACGCAGTATTTT. Translation: CASSETRTGGGTDTQYF.